This T cell receptor beta chain appears in the sequencing data of a study of cytomegalovirus exposure and HLA in healthy donors. Study overall: Prior work identified 100 million to 130 million unique TCR beta sequences in roughly 180 million T cells. Genetic ancestry analysis placed 75% to 85% of the 300 to 400 donors that were genotyped in the Caucasian-associated cluster.

PCR used 60 Vbeta primers and 13 Jbeta primers. Only in-frame clones appear in the TCRdb table, and some are missing; sequencing was by immunoSEQ multiplex PCR. The table counts about 79,000 clones; around 4.4% lies in the top ten. The CDR3 length is 13 residues. V lost 9 bases and J lost 5; bases outside the gene matches: 5. The germline CDR1 and CDR2 sequences are ENHRY and SYGVKD. Study-wide results and limits: Being productive about 90% or about 30% of the time was typical of most TCR beta V segments in an earlier analysis.

Notes on this clone: Its specificity is unknown.

V and J are TRBV10-3 and TRBJ2-3; 10 bases agree with TRBD2. Sequencing was carried out using PBMCs. The sequence was obtained from a man aged 30 to 45 in good health and CMV-seronegative. CDR3 nucleotide sequence: TGTGCCATAGCTAGCGGGGGCCTAGATACGCAGTATTTT. It codes for CAIASGGLDTQYF.